Listed below are T cell receptor beta chains from one sample, sequenced in a study of T cell changes during pregnancy in multiple sclerosis. Generated by immunoSEQ multiplex PCR, the TCRdb table keeps only in-frame clones and is missing some. The sample includes about 100,000 clones, around 93% of them seen just once. The starting material was peripheral blood, obtained before pregnancy. These receptors came from a female donor with multiple sclerosis, enrolled in a pregnancy study. Each CDR3 is given with its conserved first and last residue. Each record gives: clone size, V gene, J gene, D gene, CDR3 protein. A D gene is named only where the DNA matches it firmly. The size of a clone is reported for some rows only, either as once, few or many, or as a class for expanded clones.

>.|TRBV7-2|TRBJ1-2|TRBD1
CASSLAQGAHGYTF
>once|TRBV19|TRBJ2-1|.
CASSERLGEQFF
>.|TRBV30|TRBJ2-2|.
CAWALTETGELFF
>.|TRBV9|TRBJ2-6|.
CASSVEGVWVSGANVLTF
>.|TRBV2|TRBJ2-1|TRBD2
CASSQRLAGGRSYNEQFF
>.|TRBV10-3|TRBJ1-3|TRBD1
CAISAPDRAGNTIYF
>.|TRBV11-2|TRBJ2-1|.
CASSLAGGSYNEQFF
>.|TRBV5-4|TRBJ2-5|.
CASSLPGPGTQYF
>.|TRBV11-2|TRBJ2-1|.
CASSLDSTYNEQFF
>.|TRBV6-1|TRBJ1-5|.
CASTGWENQPQHF
>.|TRBV29-1|TRBJ1-1|.
CSCLAGRPEAFF
>.|TRBV23-1|TRBJ1-5|TRBD1
CASSQPKLGTGCNQPQHF
>.|TRBV27|TRBJ2-3|TRBD2
CASSQTSGRRVSTDTQYF
>.|TRBV19|TRBJ2-1|TRBD2
CASSIPWTSGSHNEQFF
>.|TRBV30|TRBJ1-4|.
CAWSVPGRGEKLFF
>.|TRBV6-1|TRBJ1-1|.
CASLLVSGISEAFF
>.|TRBV5-5|TRBJ1-1|.
CASSLDMFTEAFF
>.|TRBV30|TRBJ2-3|.
CAWSDSDTDTQYF
>few|TRBV18|TRBJ2-2|.
CASSDLGAGTGELFF
>.|TRBV27|TRBJ2-2|TRBD1
CASSAGTGVTGELFF
>.|TRBV29-1|TRBJ2-5|.
CSVVRGETQYF
>.|TRBV4-1|TRBJ2-5|TRBD2
CASSPLPSGSYQETQYF
>.|TRBV28|TRBJ1-1|.
CASSYPLDRMNTEAFF
>.|TRBV12-5|TRBJ1-3|.
CASGLVQGSGNTIYF
>.|TRBV29-1|TRBJ2-7|TRBD1
CSVGQGGEQYF
>.|TRBV11-2|TRBJ2-1|TRBD2
CASSLGGGSGDYNEQFF
>.|TRBV5-1|TRBJ1-2|.
CASSLNSDSLWGYTF
>.|TRBV10-3|TRBJ1-2|.
CAIGPPGGYGYTF
>.|TRBV28|TRBJ2-7|TRBD1
CASSPKRQGASYEQYF
>.|TRBV11-2|TRBJ2-1|.
CASSLDITAGEQFF
>once|TRBV10-3|TRBJ2-7|.
CAISELALSSYEQYF
>.|TRBV28|TRBJ1-2|TRBD1
CASYGGQGYGYTF
>.|TRBV27|TRBJ1-1|TRBD1
CASSLAGGFTEAFF
>.|TRBV27|TRBJ1-2|.
CASSSKEYGYTF
>.|TRBV2|TRBJ1-1|.
CASSEGGTGTEAFF
>.|TRBV5-1|TRBJ2-7|TRBD1
CASSLGRTGGSYEQYF
>.|TRBV11-2|TRBJ2-7|TRBD2
CASSLGTSGTYEQYF
>.|TRBV28|TRBJ2-1|TRBD2
CASISGRLLSDNEQFF
>.|TRBV9|TRBJ2-2|TRBD1
CASSVVEGAAGELFF
>once|TRBV19|TRBJ1-2|.
CASSMRGGYGYTF
>.|TRBV25-1|TRBJ2-3|.
CASSEYNRKPDTQYF
>.|TRBV7-2|TRBJ1-1|TRBD1
CASRPGTGSTEAFF
>.|TRBV30|TRBJ2-2|.
CAWVRSNTGELFF
>.|TRBV7-2|TRBJ2-7|.
CASSLGPPDGGYEQYF
>.|TRBV28|TRBJ2-5|TRBD1
CASSLLGTGQKETQYF
>once|TRBV9|TRBJ2-1|.
CASSARREGGSLNEQFF
>.|TRBV4-1|TRBJ1-2|TRBD1
CASSLPWDREKTDYGYTF
>.|TRBV29-1|TRBJ2-3|.
CSVAQSTDTQYF
>.|TRBV11-2|TRBJ2-1|TRBD2
CASSLGLAGTYNEQFF
>.|TRBV6-5|TRBJ2-7|.
CASSIRGSSHEQYF
>few|TRBV27|TRBJ1-1|TRBD1
CASRNRGSEAFF
>.|TRBV7-2|TRBJ2-5|TRBD2
CASSLGSQRGETQYF
>.|TRBV14|TRBJ2-7|.
CASSQHYEQYF
>once|TRBV6-6|TRBJ2-7|TRBD2
CASSYVTGGGTYEQYF
>.|TRBV25-1|TRBJ2-7|TRBD1
CASIPTGPSYEQYF
>.|TRBV19|TRBJ1-1|.
CASTPHDRTEAFF
>once|TRBV6-5|TRBJ1-2|.
CASSYDTGWGYTF
>.|TRBV30|TRBJ1-1|.
CAWSLAEGGEAFF